These 15 T cell receptor beta chains came from one sample sequenced in a study of breast tumors, draining lymph nodes, adjacent tissues. Each CDR3 protein is one row after TCRdb ran MiXCR on the multiplex PCR reads. Found here are 66,000 or so distinct CDR3 sequences, around 43% of them singletons; the top ten hold 8.4%. The source material was breast tumor tissue. These receptors were obtained from a female donor with breast cancer. Some clones in this sample may be carry-over from other donors' samples.

Within the sample, this clonotype is medium-sized (0.01 to 0.1%). This chain links TRBV12-3 or TRBV12-4 with TRBJ2-7, with 9 bases identical to TRBD2. J gave up 4 bases and V 5 bases, and 3 bases lay outside the gene matches. This CDR3 has 13 amino acids. CDR3 protein: CASSTGLAYEQYF. CDR3 sequence (DNA): TGTGCCAGCAGTACGGGACTAGCTTACGAGCAGTACTTC.

The chain employs TRBV7-2 and TRBJ2-6, with TRBD1 matching over 7 bases. Germline values: CDR1 SGHTA, CDR2 FQGNSA. The CDR3 is made up of 18 amino acids. V was pared by 3 bases and J by 4 bases, with 12 bases of the junction left unmatched. CDR3 nucleotide sequence: TGTGCCAGCAGCTTCGGGGACAGCTTCCTGACCGGGGCCAACGTCCTGACTTTC. Translation gives CASSFGDSFLTGANVLTF.

This clonotype was seen repeatedly, ten times or more. V is TRBV5-8 and J is TRBJ1-2; unclear D gene. V was cut by 2 bases and J by 5 bases, with 16 bases left in between. The CDR3 contains 15 residues. Germline-derived CDR1 and CDR2 are SGHTS and YDEGEE. For the CDR3, the DNA is TGTGCCAGCAGCTTTATCGACGGGTCCCCTTATGGCTACACCTTC. Its translation is CASSFIDGSPYGYTF.

This rearrangement joins TRBV7-8 to TRBJ2-2, with D possibly TRBD2 on 6 matching bases. Trimming stripped 1 base from V and 6 bases from J, with 24 bases between. Germline CDR1 and CDR2: SGHVS and FQNEAQ. The CDR3 length is 19 residues. CDR3: CASSLGGSVGGVNAGELFF. The CDR3 nucleotides read TGTGCCAGCAGCTTAGGGGGGTCCGTGGGGGGAGTTAACGCCGGGGAGCTGTTTTTT.

The J gene is TRBJ2-6, the V gene TRBV20-1, with D hard to call. V was pared by 6 bases and J by 1 base, with 7 bases between. Germline V gives CDR1 DFQATT, CDR2 SNEGSKA (reference sequence). CDR3 length: 13 amino acids. CDR3 in DNA: TGCAGTGCGTGGAGTTCTGGGGCCAACGTCCTGACTTTC. Amino acids: CSAWSSGANVLTF.

This clonotype was found many times. The rearrangement joins TRBV19 to TRBJ1-2, with D possibly matching TRBD1 (5 bases). The CDR3 is 12 residues long. The ends were cut back, 11 bases at V and 2 bases at J, with 12 bases in the middle. The germline gives CDR1 LNHDA, CDR2 SQIVND (reference sequence). The CDR3 nucleotides are TGTGCCTTAGAGGGACCAAACTATGGCTACACCTTC. Protein: CALEGPNYGYTF.

This rearrangement joins TRBV7-9 to TRBJ2-1; D unclear. Germline values: CDR1 SEHNR, CDR2 FQNEAQ (reference sequence). Deletions cut 1 base from V and 0 bases from J, with 7 bases between. The CDR3 sequence is 15 residues long. This CDR3 is CASSLVHSSYNEQFF. The CDR3 region has the DNA TGTGCCAGCAGCTTAGTCCACAGCTCCTACAATGAGCAGTTCTTC.

This clonotype was picked up one time. The chain combines TRBV2 with TRBJ2-2, with unresolved D. The V and J ends lost 4 bases and 6 bases respectively, with 6 bases between them. This CDR3 spans 12 amino acids. Germline CDR1 is SNHLY and CDR2 is FYNNEI. This CDR3 reads CASSATPGELFF. For the CDR3, the DNA is TGTGCCAGCAGTGCTACCCCCGGGGAGCTGTTTTTT.

The V and J genes are TRBV15 and TRBJ2-7, with a tentative D call TRBD2 (6 bases). Looked up from germline, CDR1 is LNHNV and CDR2 is YYDKDF (reference sequence). This CDR3 is 14 amino acids long. V shed 5 bases and J shed 3 bases, with 14 bases lying between them. Here the CDR3 DNA reads TGTGCCACCAGCTTTCCGGGAGATGTCTACGAGCAGTACTTC. The encoded protein is CATSFPGDVYEQYF. Variable domain in full (rest from reference TRBV15 and TRBJ2-7): DAMVIQNPRYQVTQFGKPVTLSCSQTLNHNVMYWYQQKSSQAPKLLFHYYDKDFNNEADTPDNFQSRRPNTSFCFLDIRSPGLGDTAMYLCATSFPGDVYEQYFGPGTRLTVT.

This clonotype was recorded at least ten times. At one end the junction does not follow the germline gene, possibly because of a read error. V and J are TRBV9 and TRBJ2-5, with D possibly matching TRBD2 (6 bases). The CDR3 has 14 residues. The germline V gene encodes CDR1 SGDLS and CDR2 YYNGEE. Here the CDR3 reads CASSVAGTEETQSF. The CDR3, as DNA: TGTGCCAGCAGCGTTGCCGGGACTGAAGAGACCCAGTCCTTC.

This clonotype was recorded at least ten times. A much larger clone differs from this one at a single base, so this may be a read error. The chain is built from TRBV12-3 or TRBV12-4 and TRBJ2-2; unclear D gene. This CDR3 is 14 amino acids long. Trimming removed 8 bases from V and 4 bases from J, with 14 bases in between. The CDR3 region is CASPPPLATGELFF. The CDR3 coding sequence is TGTGCCAGCCCCCCCCCCCTCGCCACCGGGGAGCTGTTTTTT.

The chain is built from TRBV18 and TRBJ1-1; D is ambiguous. V was cut by 2 bases and J by 2 bases, with 6 bases left in between. The CDR3 has 13 amino acids. Germline-derived CDR1 and CDR2 are KGHSH and LQKENI. In DNA form, the CDR3 reads TGTGCCAGCTCACCAGGCCGTAACACTGAAGCTTTCTTT. Residues: CASSPGRNTEAFF.

This clonotype was counted between two and nine times. This sequence joins TRBV19 and TRBJ1-1, with D maybe TRBD1 (6 bases). Germline V CDR1 and CDR2: LNHDA, SQIVND (reference sequence). CDR3 length: 13 residues. Trimming removed 5 bases from V and 4 bases from J, with 11 bases in between. CDR3 residues: CASSSGAGTEAFF. CDR3 coding DNA: TGTGCCAGTAGTTCGGGGGCGGGCACTGAAGCTTTCTTT.

This rearrangement joins TRBV29-1 to TRBJ2-7, with TRBD1 matching 7 bases. CDR1 and CDR2 from the germline V gene are SQVTM and ANQGSEA. V was clipped by 4 bases and J by 2 bases; unmatched bases: 2. The CDR3 contains 12 residues. The CDR3 here is CSVGDSTYEQYF. The DNA of the CDR3 is TGCAGCGTTGGGGACAGCACCTACGAGCAGTACTTC.

The table lists this clonotype with many counts. A much larger clone lies a single base off, so this may be a read error. This rearrangement joins TRBV7-8 to TRBJ1-2; 7 bases match TRBD1. This CDR3 is 15 amino acids long. The V gene's germline CDR1 is SGHVS and CDR2 FQNEAQ. The CDR3 nucleotides are TGTGCCAGCAGCGCAGCTTTCCGGGACAGCTATGGCTACCCCTTC. Its protein product is CASSAAFRDSYGYPF.